The clone carrying this T cell receptor (beta chain) was observed a handful of times. Its antigen is not identified. This entry is derived from a study of radiotherapy plus CTLA-4 blockade in lung cancer. Study-wide results and limits: Blood TCR clones of tumor origin expanded after radiotherapy plus ipilimumab.

CDR3 length: 14 residues. Per the germline V gene, CDR1 is GTSNPN and CDR2 is SVGIG (reference sequence). The germline V and J ends were trimmed by 2 bases and 5 bases, with 12 bases remaining between them. Only in-frame clones appear in the TCRdb table, and some are missing; sequencing was by immunoSEQ multiplex PCR. The sample includes roughly 30,000 clones, 78% of them seen just once. This sequence joins TRBV30 and TRBJ2-2; no firm D call. The receptor was derived from a human donor with non-small cell lung cancer who had stable disease on radiotherapy plus ipilimumab. The sequences come from peripheral blood, collected from a patient treated with radiotherapy plus ipilimumab. The CDR3 loop is CAWSSPALTGELFF. The CDR3 DNA reads TGTGCCTGGAGTTCACCGGCCCTGACCGGGGAGCTGTTTTTT.